This TCR beta chain was profiled in a study of T cell responses to AZD1222 COVID-19 vaccine. Study background: Both about-4-week and about-12-week second-dose recipients were combined. Study results and caveats: Among spike-specific TCRs, nearly half reportedly target unmutated variant regions. Possibly, clonal diversity was underestimated; donors were largely white British and included more females.

Trimming stripped 4 bases from V and 8 bases from J, with 14 bases between. Germline CDR1 SNHLY, CDR2 FYNNEI. The CDR3 consists of 13 residues. Turning to this clone: Its antigen is undetermined.

Some clones are missing from TCRdb's copy, which holds only in-frame ones; the method was immunoSEQ multiplex PCR. The data hold around 180,000 clones, with 90% observed a single time. The sample here was peripheral blood, taken on day 0 of AZD1222 vaccination. V is TRBV2 and J is TRBJ1-2; no clear D gene. The receptor was isolated from an adult in good health. CDR3: CASSGPGREGYTF. The CDR3 DNA reads TGTGCCAGCAGTGGGCCGGGTCGAGAGGGCTACACCTTC.